This T cell receptor beta chain was documented in a study of long-term antiretroviral therapy in people with HIV (dated by TCRdb to 2022 to 2024). Broadly, across the study: The earliest samples were collected approximately a decade before the 2015 WHO recommendation for immediate ART, a period when ART was typically delayed until CD4 counts fell. Whether ART initiation and durable HIV suppression were associated with changes in peripheral blood TRB repertoire composition and diversity was tested in a retrospective serial study. The cohort contributed about 180 cryopreserved PBMC samples from under 35 adults with confirmed HIV infection, collected serially over a mean of approximately 6 years (range 1-12). Of the 30 participants with HIV, ten to eleven were female. Test extractions of a monoclonal T-cell line alongside approximately 34 polyclonal samples showed no cross-contamination during QIAcube processing.

Participants were included only if at least one PBMC sample before ART initiation and at least two post-ART samples were available. All participants with HIV were treated in the United States of America. Before DNA extraction, cryopreserved samples containing about 0.9-11 million PBMC were thawed and washed. At the time of the earliest PBMC sample, participants with HIV were aged between roughly 20 and 55 years. PBMC samples were contributed by each participant from 1-4 timepoints before ART initiation and 2-8 timepoints after ART initiation, with a median of 7 samples. For every participant, serial HIV viral load, CD4+ T-cell count, ART history and demographic data were obtained. Using a Qiagen kit on a QIAcube, genomic DNA was extracted from unsorted PBMC, with samples processed in batches of 12. The immunoSEQ hsTCRB v3.0 assay was used at survey level resolution to sequence the TRB variable region. A depth of 40,000-50,000 T-cell genomes per sample was targeted for TRB sequencing. Pooled TRB libraries were sequenced on an Illumina MiSeq with a v3 150-cycle kit. The authors' analysis ran thus. Repertoire analysis was performed in R inside a reproducible Nextflow workflow that covered QC, data transformation and analysis. LymphoSeq2, an R package for AIRR-Seq data exploration, was used to implement custom analyses. Several samples that produced fewer than 5000 total TRB sequences were removed, so some 180 HIV repertoires were analyzed. Of the 188 retained HIV repertoires, some 60 were collected before and approximately 130 after ART initiation. Repertoires were downsampled to 5000 TRB nucleotide sequences, with summary statistics averaged over 100 downsampling iterations. Only TRB sequences with CDR3 regions of at least seven amino acids were retained for analysis. A Shannon entropy-derived clonality score and the Gini coefficient were used to measure diversity. In the repertoire networks, any two of the top 5000 CDR3 amino acid sequences were linked whenever the two sequences differed by an edit distance of one. For TRB CDR3 amino acid sequences, GLIPH2 was used to predict antigen specificity groups and MHC restriction. To flag known associations with CMV, EBV, HIV or tissue antigens, CDR3 amino acid sequences were compared against VDJdb and McPAS-TCR. Pre-ART, post-ART and control groups were compared with Wilcoxon signed-rank tests and Holm-Bonferroni correction. What TCRdb holds here is the immuneACCESS table cut down to in-frame rearrangements. Part of the clones is not present; checked against another copy, under half of the missing clones reflect an unresolved V gene, and the others are unexplained. Clone size and the V and J calls come from that table; the DNA yielded D and trimming. This sample gives about 40,000 clones in total; 86% of them show up just once. Around 4% of the sample rests with the top ten.

CDR3 length: 12 amino acids, cysteine to phenylalanine. Only CDR3 DNA is held: 36 bases, read in frame from base 1. Trimming takes 7 bases from V and 3 bases from J, and the germline ends sit 6 bases apart. CDR1 and CDR2 (MDHEN, SYDVKM) derive from the germline V gene. Details on this clone: Its antigen has not been determined. Nothing much larger sits one base from this clone, and base qualities are not available.

Results the study describes overall, beyond this receptor: HIV repertoires had narrower CDR3 length ranges than controls, and the network structure suggested an antigen-experienced repertoire that shifted only slightly toward naive after ART. Owing to limited PBMC availability, only the TCR beta chain was sequenced, without alpha chain pairing. Inferences about post-ART repertoire changes were limited because no data were available on ART adherence, viral resistance or therapy changes. Because pre-ART samples had limited cell numbers, profiling was done on unsorted PBMC rather than on sorted CD4+ and CD8+ T cells. At every time point, the repertoire was dominated by expanded TRB clones first identified before ART initiation, although this dominance fluctuated and, in many PLHIV, declined after ART. The samples were dated from the mid-2000s to the late 2010s, and the ART regimens that were used may be less effective than current ART regimens. A significant increase in TRB diversity was found to be associated with ART initiation, although TRB diversity was observed to remain significantly below that of transplant donor controls even after long-term ART.

This sequence originates from a woman in her 50s with HIV. The chain is encoded by TRBV28 joined to TRBJ1-4, with the D gene too uncertain to name. Sequenced here: unsorted PBMCs, sampled 1.2 years after starting antiretroviral therapy. CDR3 loop: CASMDANEKLFF. In nucleotides, the sequence is TGTGCCAGCATGGACGCTAATGAAAAACTGTTTTTT.